Each of the 22 T cell receptor beta chains below was sequenced from the same sample in a study of regulatory T cells in long-lasting Graves disease. Arm-PCR with iRepertoire HTBI primers amplified the CDR3 regions for these TCR beta libraries. TCRdb ran MiXCR on the multiplex PCR reads and lists one entry per CDR3 protein. The sample records about 220,000 distinct CDR3 sequences, around 19% being singletons. Time point defined: newly diagnosed GD, antithyroid drugs for less than 3 months. Generation of the TCR library employed RNA extracted from PBMCs. The same data also went into a second study, on T cells in Graves' hyperthyroidism and ophthalmopathy.

Sequencing was performed on peripheral blood mononuclear cells (PBMCs), taken at new diagnosis, from a patient treated with antithyroid drugs. The source of these receptors is a young woman with Graves disease.

The chain employs TRBV6-4 and TRBJ2-3, with D possibly matching TRBD2 (6 bases). The V gene's germline CDR1 is MRHNA and CDR2 SNTAGT. Trimming cost V 3 bases and J 6 bases, with 16 bases left between them. CDR3 size: 15 residues. The CDR3 protein is CASSDGLTGSDTQYF. The DNA for the CDR3 is TGTGCCAGCAGTGATGGACTAACGGGATCGGATACGCAGTATTTT.

This clonotype has at least ten counts. The chain links TRBV19 to TRBJ2-5; 9 nucleotides line up with TRBD2. Germline loops: CDR1 LNHDA, CDR2 SQIVND (reference sequence). CDR3 size: 15 residues. J lost 5 bases, V lost 0 bases, and 4 bases had no gene match. CDR3 DNA sequence: TGTGCCAGTAGTATAGATGCGGGAGGGCCCGAGACCCAGTACTTC. Its translation: CASSIDAGGPETQYF.

A few counts support this clonotype. The rearrangement uses TRBV11-1 and TRBJ2-1; D may be TRBD2 (5 bases). Germline CDR1 and CDR2: SGHAT and FQDESV (reference sequence). This CDR3 spans 15 amino acids. The ends were cut back, 4 bases at V and 4 bases at J, with 14 bases in the middle. The CDR3 sequence: CASSSAGNLYNEQFF. The CDR3 nucleotides are TGTGCCAGCAGCTCCGCCGGGAATCTATACAATGAGCAGTTCTTC.

V gene TRBV5-1 combines with J gene TRBJ1-2, with D possibly matching TRBD1 (6 bases). V lost 5 bases to trimming and J lost 4 bases, with 21 bases between them. This CDR3 comprises 16 residues. Per germline, CDR1 SGHRS and CDR2 YFSETQ. The CDR3 bases are TGCGCCAGCAGTCCCGGAACTTTAGGGGGTGGCTATGGCTACACCTTC. It yields the protein CASSPGTLGGGYGYTF.

This clonotype occurred many times. This chain uses TRBV30 with TRBJ1-6; D might be TRBD1 (5 bases). The CDR3 has 14 amino acids. Germline loops: CDR1 GTSNPN, CDR2 SVGIG (reference sequence). V lost 0 bases and J lost 8, with 11 bases in between. The CDR3 coding sequence is TGTGCCTGGAGTGTAGGCGGGGCTGATTCACCCCTCCACTTT. It yields the protein CAWSVGGADSPLHF.

V and J are TRBV6-2 or TRBV6-3 and TRBJ2-3, with TRBD2 identical over 16 bases. V trimming: 7 bases; J trimming: 8 bases; junction bases outside the gene matches: 15. This CDR3 spans 18 amino acids. Germline V gene data show CDR1 as MNHEY and CDR2 as SVGEGT. For the CDR3, the DNA is TGTGCCAGCAAAATGACCGGGACTAGCGGGAGGGCTTCTGGTACGCAGTATTTT. Encoded protein: CASKMTGTSGRASGTQYF.

This clonotype has ten or more counts. The DNA for the CDR3 is TGTGCCAGCACCCTAAAACCGGGGCCGCCGGGGTCACCCCTCCACTTT. Amino acids: CASTLKPGPPGSPLHF. The chain couples TRBV6-1 to TRBJ1-6; D might be TRBD1 (5 bases). Trimming removed 7 bases at V and 10 bases at J, with 23 bases between. The germline V gene encodes CDR1 MNHNS and CDR2 SASEGT. This CDR3 comprises 16 residues.

This clonotype has a count of ten or more. The chain couples TRBV28 to TRBJ1-4; 10 positions match TRBD1. The CDR3 is made up of 15 amino acids. The V gene's germline CDR1 is MDHEN and CDR2 SYDVKM. V was pared by 2 bases and J by 6 bases, with 3 bases of the junction left unmatched. This chain's CDR3 is CASSLTGTGDEKLFF. CDR3 DNA sequence: TGTGCCAGCAGTTTAACCGGGACAGGGGATGAAAAACTGTTTTTT.

Many counts were recorded for this clonotype. V usage is TRBV2 and J usage is TRBJ1-4; 8 nucleotides agree with TRBD1. CDR3 length: 15 residues. V was clipped by 6 bases and J by 11 bases; unmatched bases: 14. Germline V gives CDR1 SNHLY, CDR2 FYNNEI. The CDR3 is CASSYQTGVSRKLFF. In nucleotides, the CDR3 is TGTGCCAGCAGCTATCAGACAGGGGTATCTCGGAAACTGTTTTTT.

In this sample, this clonotype turned up many times. The rearrangement uses TRBV7-2 and TRBJ1-2; D is unresolved. The CDR3 is made up of 15 amino acids. Germline values: CDR1 SGHTA, CDR2 FQGNSA. V lost 1 base, J lost 2 bases, and 11 bases lay in between. The CDR3 region is CASSLVSSLNYGYTF. As DNA, the CDR3 is TGTGCCAGCAGCTTAGTATCTTCCCTGAACTATGGCTACACCTTC.

Ten or more counts support this clonotype. The V call is TRBV7-9, the J call TRBJ2-7; D unresolved. Germline lookup yields CDR1 SEHNR and CDR2 FQNEAQ (reference sequence). This CDR3 contains 12 residues. V was shortened by 5 bases and J by 8 bases, with 13 bases between the two germline ends. In DNA form, the CDR3 reads TGTGCCAGCAGCCTAGATTACTCGCAGCAGTACTTC. Its protein product is CASSLDYSQQYF.

The gene calls are TRBV2 and TRBJ1-3; TRBD1 aligns across 9 bases. Looked up from germline, CDR1 is SNHLY and CDR2 is FYNNEI. This CDR3 region has 14 residues. The trim removed 6 bases at V and 1 base at J, leaving 1 base unmatched. CDR3 loop: CASSGQGSGNTIYF. CDR3 sequence (DNA): TGTGCCAGCAGCGGACAGGGGTCTGGAAACACCATATATTTT.

The chain uses TRBV20-1 and TRBJ1-2, with 8 bases lining up with TRBD1. Germline assignment: CDR1 DFQATT and CDR2 SNEGSKA (reference sequence). CDR3 length: 16 amino acids. V gave up 4 bases and J gave up 8 bases; unmatched junction bases: 18. The CDR3 region has the DNA TGCAGTGCTACCCCCCAAACAGGGGGTAAAGTGAGGGGCTACACCTTC. Translation gives CSATPQTGGKVRGYTF.

This clonotype has a count of ten or more. The chain uses TRBV10-1 and TRBJ2-1; TRBD2 might be the D (6 bases). With 0 bases removed from V and 5 bases from J, the gap between germline ends came to 11 bases. This CDR3 has 15 amino acids. CDR1 and CDR2 (germline): WNHNN, SYGVQD (reference sequence). CDR3: CASSESGGMDNEQFF. In nucleotides, the CDR3 is TGCGCCAGCAGTGAGTCTGGAGGGATGGACAATGAGCAGTTCTTC.

In the case of this clonotype: A much more abundant neighbour one base away suggests this may be a read error. The gene calls are TRBV4-1 and TRBJ2-7, with D perhaps TRBD2 (5 bases). The CDR3 has 17 residues. In germline, CDR1 is MGHRA, CDR2 YSYEKL. Trimming took 1 base from V and 6 from J, leaving 22 bases between them. The DNA of the CDR3 is TGCGCCAGCAGCCAAGTAGGGAACTGCAGAGGGCATTCCGAGCAGTACTTC. This translates into CASSQVGNCRGHSEQYF.

In this sample, this clonotype turned up many times. A much larger clone differs from this one at a single base, so this may be a read error. The chain combines TRBV6-2 or TRBV6-3 with TRBJ1-1; D unclear. CDR1 and CDR2 (germline): MNHEY, SVGEGT. Trimming left V 5 bases short and J 1 base short, with 8 bases between. The CDR3 has 13 amino acids. The CDR3 protein is CASSEIGNTEAFF. The CDR3 coding sequence is TGTGCCAGCAGTGAAATAGGGAACACTGAAGCTTTCTTT.

The chain employs TRBV30 and TRBJ2-7, with D maybe TRBD1 (6 bases). V was cut by 3 bases and J by 2 bases, with 11 bases left in between. The CDR3 runs to 13 residues. Germline CDR1 GTSNPN, CDR2 SVGIG (reference sequence). The CDR3 region has the DNA TGTGCCTGGAGCCGGACAGATGCCTACGAGCAGTACTTC. Its translation: CAWSRTDAYEQYF.

Turning to this clonotype: A much larger clone differs from this one at a single base, so this may be a read error. The conserved phenylalanine or tryptophan normally closing the CDR3 is absent here, so this likely arose from a read error. The V and J genes are TRBV5-6 and TRBJ1-5, with unresolved D. With 3 bases removed from V and 9 bases from J, the gap between germline ends came to 10 bases. This CDR3 has 12 residues. Germline V gene data show CDR1 as SGHDT and CDR2 as YYEEEE. Here the CDR3 reads CASSSAPGPQHS. As DNA, the CDR3 is TGTGCCAGCAGCTCCGCCCCGGGGCCCCAGCATTCT.

This clonotype was detected ten times or more. The CDR3 loop is CASSSKGSSYNEQFF. DNA of the CDR3: TGTGCCAGCAGTTCCAAGGGATCCTCCTACAATGAGCAGTTCTTC. J is TRBJ2-1 and V is TRBV12-3 or TRBV12-4; D gene unclear. Deletions cut 4 bases from V and 0 bases from J, with 10 bases between. This CDR3 has 15 residues.

This clonotype was counted at least ten times. This chain joins TRBV20-1 and TRBJ2-1; possibly TRBD1 for D (5 bases). V was trimmed by 2 bases and J by 2 bases, leaving 25 bases between them. The CDR3 contains 19 residues. CDR1 DFQATT and CDR2 SNEGSKA come from the germline V gene (reference sequence). The CDR3 region has the DNA TGCAGTGCTAGACCTCCGGACCTAAGGGGTCTAACAACCTACAATGAGCAGTTCTTC. Amino acid sequence: CSARPPDLRGLTTYNEQFF.

This clonotype was seen many times. The V call is TRBV7-2, the J call TRBJ2-2, with TRBD1 identical over 8 bases. Germline CDR1 is SGHTA and CDR2 is FQGNSA. CDR3 length: 15 residues. V was clipped by 6 bases and J by 6 bases; unmatched bases: 9. In DNA, the CDR3 is TGTGCCAGCAGAAAGGACAGGGTGTATTCCGGGGAGCTGTTTTTT. Protein: CASRKDRVYSGELFF.

In this sample, this clonotype turned up many times. V gene TRBV15 combines with J gene TRBJ1-1; no clear D gene. The ends were cut back, 0 bases at V and 0 bases at J, with 8 bases in the middle. CDR3 length: 15 residues. CDR1 and CDR2 (germline): LNHNV, YYDKDF (reference sequence). CDR3: CATSRDGRVNTEAFF. CDR3 DNA: TGTGCCACCAGCAGAGATGGAAGGGTGAACACTGAAGCTTTCTTT. The complete variable domain, with remaining parts taken from reference TRBV15 and TRBJ1-1, reads DAMVIQNPRYQVTQFGKPVTLSCSQTLNHNVMYWYQQKSSQAPKLLFHYYDKDFNNEADTPDNFQSRRPNTSFCFLDIRSPGLGDTAMYLCATSRDGRVNTEAFFGQGTRLTVV.